The T cell receptor (beta chain) described here comes from a study of CD8+ T cells in alopecia areata. Study-wide background: Among treated patients, oral tofacitinib was administered at 5 to 10 mg twice daily. Tofacitinib continued for 6 to 18 months and was then withheld for 6 months.

Treatment noted: oral pan-JAK inhibitor, 5-10 mg twice daily. Concerning this clone: Its antigen is undetermined. This specimen includes other DNA sequences encoding the same CDR3.

Trimming removed 4 bases from V and 0 bases from J, with 3 bases in between. CDR3 length: 11 amino acids. CDR1 is DFQATT, CDR2 SNEGSKA, per germline (reference sequence). Study conclusions and caveats: Scalp sample sequencing also detects resident alphabeta T cells of normal skin.

Sequencing templates came from extracted RNA that was reverse transcribed into cDNA. Assay used: immunoSEQ multiplex PCR; TCRdb lists only in-frame clones, some missing. The table has some 220,000 clones, about 58% seen once. This receptor was taken from a human donor with alopecia areata. The chain uses TRBV20-1 and TRBJ2-5; D unresolved. The input for sequencing was CD4+ T cells sorted from blood, taken at week 4, from a patient treated with tofacitinib. CDR3 protein: CSANNQETQYF. The CDR3 region has the DNA TGCAGTGCTAACAACCAAGAGACCCAGTACTTC.